This T cell receptor beta chain was documented in a study of T cell clusters in autoimmune cytopenias. Study details: Per sample, median TRB depth was about 52,000 reads, yielding a median roughly 2,000 distinct clonotypes. The study, taken as a whole, reports: TRB repertoire shifts in secondary cytopenia and chronic lymphocytic leukemia mostly reflected lymphoma, not autoimmunity. The cluster-lack signature was not seen for secondary cytopenia versus chronic lymphocytic leukemia. Healthy donors had about 3.1-fold more exclusive TRB clusters than active autoimmune hepatitis patients.

Germline CDR1 reads KGHDR; CDR2 reads SFDVKD. The CDR3 has 14 amino acids. TRB was amplified by touch-down multiplex PCR, primer pools A and B combined. TCRdb derives one entry per CDR3 protein from the multiplex PCR reads, leaving out DNA. The repertoire shows approximately 6,500 distinct CDR3 sequences; the top ten hold under 9.5%. This clonotype is labeled medium-sized based on frequency. The antigen is unknown. TRB was amplified from roughly 250 ng of peripheral blood genomic DNA per sample. The source of this sequence is a human donor with an autoimmune cytopenia or autoimmune hepatitis (not recorded which). This chain links TRBV24-1 with TRBJ2-2. The sample consisted of peripheral blood. CDR3 protein: CATSDFRNTGELFF.